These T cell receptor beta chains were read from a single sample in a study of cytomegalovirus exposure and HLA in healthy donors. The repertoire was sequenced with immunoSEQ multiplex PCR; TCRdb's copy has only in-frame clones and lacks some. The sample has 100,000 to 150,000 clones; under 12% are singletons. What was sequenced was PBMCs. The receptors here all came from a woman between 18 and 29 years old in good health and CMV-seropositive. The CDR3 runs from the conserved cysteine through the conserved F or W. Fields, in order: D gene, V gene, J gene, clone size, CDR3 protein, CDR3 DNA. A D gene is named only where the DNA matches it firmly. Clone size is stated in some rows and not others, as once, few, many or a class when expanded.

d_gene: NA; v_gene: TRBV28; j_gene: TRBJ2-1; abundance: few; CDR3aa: CASSALETLSYNEQFF; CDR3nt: TGTGCCAGCAGTGCACTTGAGACACTCTCCTACAATGAGCAGTTCTTC
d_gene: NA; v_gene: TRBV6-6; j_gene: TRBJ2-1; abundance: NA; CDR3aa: CASKKTAGQMYNEQFF; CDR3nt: TGTGCCAGCAAGAAAACTGCCGGACAGATGTACAATGAGCAGTTCTTC
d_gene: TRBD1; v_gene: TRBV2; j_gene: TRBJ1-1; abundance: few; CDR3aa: CASSLGQGPPVTEAFF; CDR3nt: TGTGCCAGCAGTCTGGGACAGGGACCTCCGGTAACTGAAGCTTTCTTT
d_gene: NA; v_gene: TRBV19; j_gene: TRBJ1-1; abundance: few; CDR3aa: CASSMGQKYMNTEAFF; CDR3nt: TGTGCCAGTAGTATGGGGCAGAAATATATGAACACTGAAGCCTTCTTT
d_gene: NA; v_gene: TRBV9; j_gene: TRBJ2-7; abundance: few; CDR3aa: CASSVDPGPPSYEQYF; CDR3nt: TGTGCCAGCAGCGTAGATCCAGGCCCCCCCTCCTACGAGCAGTACTTC
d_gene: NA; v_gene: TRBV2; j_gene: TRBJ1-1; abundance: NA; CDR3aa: CASREGPEAFF; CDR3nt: TGTGCCAGCAGGGAGGGCCCTGAAGCTTTCTTT
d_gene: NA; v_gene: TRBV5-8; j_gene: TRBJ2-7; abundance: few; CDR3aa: CASSPRDIASYEQYF; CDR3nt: TGTGCCAGCAGCCCCCGGGACATTGCCTCCTACGAGCAGTACTTC
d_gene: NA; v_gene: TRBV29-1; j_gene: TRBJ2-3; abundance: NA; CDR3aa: CSALAASTDTQYF; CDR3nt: TGCAGCGCCTTAGCGGCTAGCACAGATACGCAGTATTTT
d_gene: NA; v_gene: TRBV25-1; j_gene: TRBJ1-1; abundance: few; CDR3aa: CASSDIGQRWTEAFF; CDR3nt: TGTGCCAGCAGTGACATAGGACAGCGGTGGACTGAAGCTTTCTTT
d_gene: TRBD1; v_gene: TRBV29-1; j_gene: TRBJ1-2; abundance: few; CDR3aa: CSAMDRGDYTF; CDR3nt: TGCAGCGCTATGGACAGGGGTGACTACACCTTC
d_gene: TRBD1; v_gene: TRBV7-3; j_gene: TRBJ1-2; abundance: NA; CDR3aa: CASSPGQYYGYTF; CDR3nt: TGTGCCAGCAGCCCGGGACAGTACTATGGCTACACCTTC
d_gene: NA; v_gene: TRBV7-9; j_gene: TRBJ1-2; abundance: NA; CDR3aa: CASSLINGFGYTF; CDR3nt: TGTGCCAGCAGCTTAATTAATGGCTTTGGCTACACCTTC
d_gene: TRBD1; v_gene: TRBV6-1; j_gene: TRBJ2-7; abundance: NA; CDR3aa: CASHRQGISYEQYF; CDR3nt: TGTGCCAGCCATCGACAGGGGATATCCTACGAGCAGTACTTC
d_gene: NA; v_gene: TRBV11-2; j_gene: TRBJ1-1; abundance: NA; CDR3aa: CASSSEDRNTEAFF; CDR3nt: TGTGCCAGCAGCTCCGAGGACAGAAACACTGAAGCTTTCTTT
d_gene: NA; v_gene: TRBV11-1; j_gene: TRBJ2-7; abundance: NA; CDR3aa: CASSPPGQYF; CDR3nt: TGTGCCAGCAGCCCCCCAGGGCAGTACTTC
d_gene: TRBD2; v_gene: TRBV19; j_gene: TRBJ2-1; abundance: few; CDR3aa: CASSDRGSGRADEQFF; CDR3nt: TGTGCCAGTAGCGACCGGGGAAGCGGGAGGGCCGATGAGCAGTTCTTC
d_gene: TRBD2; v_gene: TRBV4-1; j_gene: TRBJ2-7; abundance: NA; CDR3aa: CASSLGLSSGDSSYEQYF; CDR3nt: TGCGCCAGCAGCCTTGGATTATCTAGCGGAGATTCCTCCTACGAGCAGTACTTC
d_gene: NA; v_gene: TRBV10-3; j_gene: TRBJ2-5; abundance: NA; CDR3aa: CAISAQASETQYF; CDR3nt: TGTGCCATCAGTGCACAGGCGTCGGAGACCCAGTACTTC
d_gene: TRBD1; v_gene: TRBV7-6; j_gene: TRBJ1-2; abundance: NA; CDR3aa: CASSLVTGGATGYTF; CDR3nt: TGTGCCAGCAGCTTAGTAACAGGGGGCGCGACTGGCTACACCTTC
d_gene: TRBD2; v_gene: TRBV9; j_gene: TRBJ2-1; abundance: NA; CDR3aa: CASSAGTSGSFREQFF; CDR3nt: TGTGCCAGCAGCGCCGGGACTAGCGGGAGTTTCAGGGAGCAGTTCTTC
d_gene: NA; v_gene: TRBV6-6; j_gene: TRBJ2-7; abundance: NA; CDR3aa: CASSYPPRGSSYEQYF; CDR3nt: TGTGCCAGCAGTTATCCACCTAGAGGGAGTTCCTACGAGCAGTACTTC
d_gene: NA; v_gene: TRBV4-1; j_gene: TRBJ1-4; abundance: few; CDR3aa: CASSQVNLVHFEELFF; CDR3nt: TGCGCCAGCAGCCAAGTGAATTTGGTCCACTTTGAAGAACTGTTTTTT
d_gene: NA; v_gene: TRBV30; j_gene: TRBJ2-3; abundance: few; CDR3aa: CAWSVSSTQYF; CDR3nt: TGTGCCTGGAGTGTATCGAGTACGCAGTATTTT
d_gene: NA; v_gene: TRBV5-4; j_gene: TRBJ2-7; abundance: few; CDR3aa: CATNYEQYF; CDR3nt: TGTGCCACCAACTACGAGCAGTACTTC
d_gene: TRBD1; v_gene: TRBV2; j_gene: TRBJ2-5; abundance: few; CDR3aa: CASIGTVVETQYF; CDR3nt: TGTGCCAGCATCGGGACAGTTGTGGAGACCCAGTACTTC
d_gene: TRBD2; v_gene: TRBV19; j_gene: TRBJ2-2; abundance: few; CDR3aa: CASSSPAGAGTGELFF; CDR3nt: TGTGCCAGTAGTTCACCAGCGGGAGCGGGCACCGGGGAGCTGTTTTTT
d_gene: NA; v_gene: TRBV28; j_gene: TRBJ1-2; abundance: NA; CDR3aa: CASNQQGYAYGYTF; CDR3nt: TGTGCCAGCAACCAACAGGGTTACGCCTATGGCTACACCTTC
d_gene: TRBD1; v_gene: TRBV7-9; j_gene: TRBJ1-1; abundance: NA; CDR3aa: CASSLAGTVYTEAFF; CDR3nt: TGTGCCAGCAGCTTAGCAGGGACAGTATACACTGAAGCTTTCTTT
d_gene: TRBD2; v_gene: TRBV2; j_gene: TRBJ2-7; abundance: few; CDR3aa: CASSPGLAYYEQYF; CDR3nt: TGTGCCAGCAGTCCGGGACTAGCCTACTACGAGCAGTACTTC
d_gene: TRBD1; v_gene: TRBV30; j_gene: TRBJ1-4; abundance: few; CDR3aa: CAWDRGSEKLFF; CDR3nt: TGTGCCTGGGACAGGGGAAGTGAAAAACTGTTTTTT
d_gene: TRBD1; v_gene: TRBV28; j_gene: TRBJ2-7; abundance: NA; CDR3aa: CASRPGTVAYEQYF; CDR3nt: TGTGCCAGCAGGCCCGGGACAGTGGCCTACGAGCAGTACTTC
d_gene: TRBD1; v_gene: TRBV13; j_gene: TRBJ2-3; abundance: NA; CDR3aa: CASSLTGGSTDTQYF; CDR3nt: TGTGCCAGCAGCCTGACAGGGGGGAGCACAGATACGCAGTATTTT
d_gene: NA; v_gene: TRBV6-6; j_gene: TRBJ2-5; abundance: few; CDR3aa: CASRHGYQETQYF; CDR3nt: TGTGCCAGCAGGCACGGGTACCAAGAGACCCAGTACTTC
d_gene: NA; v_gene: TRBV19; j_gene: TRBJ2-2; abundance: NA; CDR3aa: CAGYDEDTGELFF; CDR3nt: TGTGCCGGGTATGACGAGGACACCGGGGAGCTGTTTTTT
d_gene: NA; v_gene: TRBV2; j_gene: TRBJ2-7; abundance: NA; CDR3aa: CASSELARDEQYF; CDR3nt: TGTGCCAGCAGTGAACTAGCAAGGGACGAGCAGTACTTC
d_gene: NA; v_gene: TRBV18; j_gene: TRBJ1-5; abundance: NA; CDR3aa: CASSEGLGNQPQHF; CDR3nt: TGTGCCAGCTCAGAGGGTTTGGGCAATCAGCCCCAGCATTTT
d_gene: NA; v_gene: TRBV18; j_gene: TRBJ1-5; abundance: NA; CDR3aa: CASSPGRSNQPQHF; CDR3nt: TGTGCCAGCTCACCAGGTCGGAGCAATCAGCCCCAGCATTTT
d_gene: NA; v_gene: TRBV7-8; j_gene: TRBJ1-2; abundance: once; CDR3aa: CASSPAGLAYTF; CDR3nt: TGTGCCAGCAGCCCCGCGGGGTTAGCCTACACCTTC
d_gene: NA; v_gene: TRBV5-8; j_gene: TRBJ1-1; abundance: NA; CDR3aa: CASRERNTEAFF; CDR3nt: TGTGCCAGCAGGGAGAGGAACACTGAAGCTTTCTTT
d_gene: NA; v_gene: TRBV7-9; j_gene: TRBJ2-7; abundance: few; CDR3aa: CASSFSSYEQYF; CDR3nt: TGTGCCAGCAGCTTCAGCTCCTACGAGCAGTACTTC
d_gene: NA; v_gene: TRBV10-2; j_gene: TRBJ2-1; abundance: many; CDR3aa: CASSPGPDSNEQFF; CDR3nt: TGCGCCAGCAGTCCCGGACCGGACTCCAATGAGCAGTTCTTC
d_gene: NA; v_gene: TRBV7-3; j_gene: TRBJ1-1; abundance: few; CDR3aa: CASSLIPNTEAFF; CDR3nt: TGTGCCAGCAGCTTAATCCCAAACACTGAAGCTTTCTTT
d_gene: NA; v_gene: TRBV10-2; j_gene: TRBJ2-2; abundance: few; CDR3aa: CASTGEATSWTGELFF; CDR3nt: TGCGCCTCTACAGGAGAAGCCACCTCGTGGACCGGGGAGCTGTTTTTT
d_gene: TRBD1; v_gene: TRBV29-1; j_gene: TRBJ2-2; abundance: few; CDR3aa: CSVELRQGTGELFF; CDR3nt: TGCAGCGTCGAACTAAGACAGGGGACCGGGGAGCTGTTTTTT
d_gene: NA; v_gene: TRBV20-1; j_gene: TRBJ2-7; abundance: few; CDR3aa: CSAFSLEQYF; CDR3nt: TGCAGTGCCTTTTCCCTCGAGCAGTACTTC
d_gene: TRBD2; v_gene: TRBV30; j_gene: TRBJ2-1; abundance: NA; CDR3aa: CAQDGTSGPRSYNEQFF; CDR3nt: TGTGCCCAGGATGGGACTAGCGGCCCGAGATCCTACAATGAGCAGTTCTTC
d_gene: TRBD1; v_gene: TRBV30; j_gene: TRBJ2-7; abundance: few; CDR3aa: CAWSWGQGPPEQYF; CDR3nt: TGTGCCTGGAGTTGGGGACAGGGGCCCCCCGAGCAGTACTTC
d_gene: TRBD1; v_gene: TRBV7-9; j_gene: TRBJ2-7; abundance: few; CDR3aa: CASSWDRGLYEQYF; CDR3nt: TGTGCCAGCAGCTGGGACAGGGGGCTATACGAGCAGTACTTC
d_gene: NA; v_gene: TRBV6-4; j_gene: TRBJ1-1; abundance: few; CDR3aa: CASSLTANTEAFF; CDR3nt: TGTGCCAGCAGTCTGACAGCGAACACTGAAGCTTTCTTT
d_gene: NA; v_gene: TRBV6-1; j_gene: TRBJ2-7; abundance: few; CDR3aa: CASSELGLLEQGEQYF; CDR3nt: TGTGCCAGCAGTGAACTAGGCCTACTAGAGCAGGGGGAGCAGTACTTC
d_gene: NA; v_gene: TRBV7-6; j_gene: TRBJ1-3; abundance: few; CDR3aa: CASSLGVEAGNTIYF; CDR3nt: TGTGCCAGCAGCTTAGGGGTGGAGGCTGGAAACACCATATATTTT
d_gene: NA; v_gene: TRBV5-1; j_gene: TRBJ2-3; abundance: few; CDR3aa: CASSFRSTGQGTDTQYF; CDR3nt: TGCGCCAGCAGCTTCCGATCTACAGGGCAGGGCACAGATACGCAGTATTTT